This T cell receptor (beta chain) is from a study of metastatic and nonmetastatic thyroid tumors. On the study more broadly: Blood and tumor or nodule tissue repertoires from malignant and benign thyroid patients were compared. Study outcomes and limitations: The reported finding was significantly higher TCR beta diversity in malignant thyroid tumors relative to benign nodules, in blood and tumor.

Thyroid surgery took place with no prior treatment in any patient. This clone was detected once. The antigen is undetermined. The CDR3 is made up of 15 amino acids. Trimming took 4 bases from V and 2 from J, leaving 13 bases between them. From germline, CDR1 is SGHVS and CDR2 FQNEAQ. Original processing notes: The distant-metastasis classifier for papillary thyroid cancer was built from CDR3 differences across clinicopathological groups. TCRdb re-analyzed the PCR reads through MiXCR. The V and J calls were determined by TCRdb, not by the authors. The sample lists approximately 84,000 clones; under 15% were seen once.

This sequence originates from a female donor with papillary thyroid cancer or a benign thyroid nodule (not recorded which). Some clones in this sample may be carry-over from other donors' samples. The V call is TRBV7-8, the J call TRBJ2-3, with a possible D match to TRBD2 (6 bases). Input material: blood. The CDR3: CASSYSGRSTDTQYF. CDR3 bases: TGTGCCAGCAGCTATTCCGGGAGATCCACAGATACGCAGTATTTT.